One and the same sample provided the 20 T cell receptor beta chains below, sequenced in a study of cytomegalovirus exposure and HLA in healthy donors. A multiplex PCR was run with 60 Vbeta primers and 13 Jbeta primers. Produced via immunoSEQ multiplex PCR; TCRdb's table is partial and in-frame only. This sample carries some 200,000 clones, around 74% of them seen once, and the ten largest clones take less than 2%. The specimen was PBMCs. The receptors come from a girl under 18 in good health and CMV-seropositive.

The chain joins TRBV21-1 to TRBJ2-1; TRBD2 was called by the table and not checked on the DNA. TRBV21-1 is a listed pseudogene. The CDR3 sequence is 13 residues long. The CDR3 DNA reads TGTGCCAGCACTAGCGGCTCCTACAATGAGCAGTTCTTC. It translates to CASTSGSYNEQFF.

The V and J genes are TRBV7-2 and TRBJ1-6; 9 bases are shared with TRBD1. V shed 3 bases, J shed 4 bases, and the junction held 10 bases outside the gene matches. The CDR3 covers 18 residues. The germline CDR1 and CDR2 sequences are SGHTA and FQGNSA. CDR3 protein: CASSFGQGPSLYNSPLHF. Written as DNA, the CDR3 is TGTGCCAGCAGCTTCGGACAGGGGCCTTCTCTTTATAATTCACCCCTCCACTTT. Full variable domain (missing parts from reference TRBV7-2 and TRBJ1-6): GAGVSQSPSNKVTEKGKDVELRCDPISGHTALYWYRQSLGQGLEFLIYFQGNSAPDKSGLPSDRFSAERTGGSVSTLTIQRTQQEDSAVYLCASSFGQGPSLYNSPLHFGNGTRLTVT.

The table lists this clone with a count of one. The V call is TRBV4-1, the J call TRBJ1-1, with 7 nucleotides matching TRBD1. The CDR3 totals 16 residues. V lost 3 bases and J lost 4; bases outside the gene matches: 11. In germline, CDR1 is MGHRA, CDR2 YSYEKL. The CDR3 loop reads CASSHPARGSGTEAFF. CDR3 nucleotide sequence: TGCGCCAGCAGCCATCCCGCCAGGGGGAGCGGCACTGAAGCTTTCTTT.

The chain carries TRBV15 and TRBJ2-7; 8 nucleotides agree with TRBD1. The trim removed 5 bases at V and 4 bases at J, leaving 4 bases unmatched. Germline CDR1 and CDR2: LNHNV and YYDKDF (reference sequence). This CDR3 is 13 amino acids long. The CDR3 sequence is CATSRDRQYEQYF. The CDR3 region has the DNA TGTGCCACCAGCCGGGACAGGCAATACGAGCAGTACTTC.

In its sample, this clone was seen once. This chain uses TRBV5-5 with TRBJ1-1, with 7 bases matching TRBD1. Germline assignment: CDR1 SGHKS and CDR2 YYEKEE (reference sequence). Trimming removed 2 bases from V and 1 base from J; junction bases left unmatched: 5. The CDR3 extends over 15 amino acids. The CDR3 reads CASSLSGTENTEAFF. In nucleotides, the CDR3 is TGTGCCAGCAGCTTATCCGGGACAGAGAACACTGAAGCTTTCTTT.

The CDR3 DNA reads as TGCGCCAGCAAGCAGTGGGGGGATCTTAGCACAGATACGCAGTATTTT. Protein: CASKQWGDLSTDTQYF. The chain is built from TRBV4-3 and TRBJ2-3, with D possibly being TRBD2 (6 bases). V was trimmed by 7 bases and J by 0 bases, leaving 17 bases between them. The CDR3 is 16 amino acids. Germline V gives CDR1 LGHNA, CDR2 YSLEER.

The rearrangement joins TRBV7-9 to TRBJ1-1; D call uncertain. The V end lost 10 bases, the J end lost 5 bases, and 11 bases lay between the germline ends. This CDR3 is 11 amino acids long. Germline lookup yields CDR1 SEHNR and CDR2 FQNEAQ (reference sequence). The CDR3 is CAIKPGTEAFF. The CDR3 DNA is TGTGCCATCAAACCCGGGACTGAAGCTTTCTTT.

This chain joins TRBV13 and TRBJ1-4; TRBD1 matches at 8 bases. The CDR3 length is 16 residues. CDR1 PRHDT and CDR2 FYEKMQ come from the germline V gene (reference sequence). V shed 4 bases, J shed 2 bases, and the junction held 6 bases outside the gene matches. The chain's CDR3 is CASSSRTGFTNEKLFF. CDR3 DNA: TGTGCCAGCAGCTCCAGGACAGGGTTCACTAATGAAAAACTGTTTTTT.

The gene calls are TRBV4-2 and TRBJ1-4; D is uncertain. Germline values: CDR1 LGHNA, CDR2 YNFKEQ. Between the trimmed V and J ends, which lost 0 bases and 4 bases, there was a span of 12 bases. The CDR3 spans 16 residues. CDR3 nucleotides: TGTGCCAGCAGCCAAGAGCGAGGGCAGAGTAATGAAAAACTGTTTTTT. As protein: CASSQERGQSNEKLFF.

The V call is TRBV6-1, the J call TRBJ2-1; 9 positions match TRBD2. Germline V gene lookup returns CDR1 MNHNS and CDR2 SASEGT. The CDR3 totals 14 residues. J was trimmed by 4 bases and V by 5 bases; bases with no gene match: 3. The CDR3: CASSLAGNYNEQFF. In nucleotides, the CDR3 is TGTGCCAGCAGTCTAGCGGGGAATTACAATGAGCAGTTCTTC.

This chain links TRBV4-3 with TRBJ1-5; the D gene is possibly TRBD1 (5 bases). Between the trimmed V and J ends, which lost 0 bases and 0 bases, there was a span of 6 bases. Germline CDR1 and CDR2: LGHNA and YSLEER. The CDR3 spans 15 residues. CDR3 region: CASSQEDNSNQPQHF. For the CDR3, the DNA is TGCGCCAGCAGCCAAGAGGACAATAGCAATCAGCCCCAGCATTTT.

J is TRBJ2-3 and V is TRBV10-3; maybe TRBD2 (6 bases). Germline values: CDR1 ENHRY, CDR2 SYGVKD. CDR3 length equals 11 residues. The germline V and J ends were trimmed by 10 bases and 4 bases, with 9 bases remaining between them. CDR3 sequence: CATIAADTQYF. The CDR3 DNA follows: TGTGCCACCATAGCGGCAGATACGCAGTATTTT.

The chain combines TRBV7-8 with TRBJ1-5, with 8 positions matching TRBD1. J lost 0 bases, V lost 5 bases, and 6 bases had no gene match. Germline-derived CDR1 and CDR2 are SGHVS and FQNEAQ. The CDR3 sequence is 16 residues long. Here the CDR3 reads CASSANRGNSNQPQHF. The CDR3 nucleotides read TGTGCCAGCAGCGCCAACAGGGGGAATAGCAATCAGCCCCAGCATTTT.

This clone was recorded only once. The chain combines TRBV6-1 with TRBJ2-7; 7 bases align to TRBD1. V lost 5 bases and J lost 2; bases outside the gene matches: 9. The germline CDR1 and CDR2 sequences are MNHNS and SASEGT. The CDR3 extends over 15 amino acids. The CDR3 loop reads CASSTTGFGAYEQYF. In DNA form, the CDR3 reads TGTGCCAGCAGTACGACAGGGTTCGGGGCCTACGAGCAGTACTTC.

The V call is TRBV19, the J call TRBJ2-7; 9 positions match TRBD1. Germline CDR1 reads LNHDA; CDR2 reads SQIVND (reference sequence). Trimming at V came to 7 bases and at J to 3 bases, leaving 10 bases not matched to a gene. This CDR3 contains 15 residues. CDR3 DNA sequence: TGTGCCAGTACTGATCCGGGACAGGGCCACTACGAGCAGTACTTC. Amino acids: CASTDPGQGHYEQYF.

This clone was recorded a few times. The chain has TRBV7-8 and TRBJ2-7; D uncertain. From germline, CDR1 is SGHVS and CDR2 FQNEAQ. This CDR3 region has 13 residues. Trimming took 3 bases from V and 3 from J, leaving 9 bases between them. DNA for the CDR3: TGTGCCAGCAGCTTCGACACGTACTACGAGCAGTACTTC. Translation: CASSFDTYYEQYF. Full variable domain (outside the CDR3, taken from reference TRBV7-8 and TRBJ2-7): GAGVSQSPRYKVAKRGQDVALRCDPISGHVSLFWYQQALGQGPEFLTYFQNEAQLDKSGLPSDRFFAERPEGSVSTLKIQRTQQEDSAVYLCASSFDTYYEQYFGPGTRLTVT.

The chain couples TRBV18 to TRBJ2-1, with D tentatively TRBD1 (6 bases). Per the germline V gene, CDR1 is KGHSH and CDR2 is LQKENI. Trimming removed 2 bases at V and 6 bases at J, with 14 bases between. CDR3 length equals 15 residues. The CDR3 coding sequence is TGTGCCAGCTCACCAAAAGCAGGGGCGGGCAATGAGCAGTTCTTC. Translated: CASSPKAGAGNEQFF. Full variable domain (outside the CDR3, taken from reference TRBV18 and TRBJ2-1): NAGVMQNPRHLVRRRGQEARLRCSPMKGHSHVYWYRQLPEEGLKFMVYLQKENIIDESGMPKERFSAEFPKEGPSILRIQQVVRGDSAAYFCASSPKAGAGNEQFFGPGTRLTVL.

The gene calls are TRBV30 and TRBJ1-5; a possible D gene is TRBD1 (6 bases). The length of the CDR3 is 13 residues. Per germline, CDR1 GTSNPN and CDR2 SVGIG (reference sequence). V lost 4 bases, J lost 2 bases, and 9 bases lay in between. CDR3 DNA: TGTGCCTGGAACGCAGGGGGCAATCAGCCCCAGCATTTT. Amino acids: CAWNAGGNQPQHF.

This clone was counted a few times. The gene calls are TRBV6-4 and TRBJ2-1; TRBD2 might be the D (5 bases). Deletions cut 8 bases from V and 7 bases from J, with 18 bases between. The CDR3 runs 14 residues. CDR1 is MRHNA and CDR2 is SNTAGT in the germline V gene. DNA of the CDR3: TGTGCCAGCTCCCTAGACGGACTCCTTAATGAGCAGTTCTTC. Translation: CASSLDGLLNEQFF.

DNA of the CDR3: TGTGCCAGCAGCTCTCCGGGGGACACAGATACGCAGTATTTT. It yields the protein CASSSPGDTDTQYF. The V and J genes are TRBV7-9 and TRBJ2-3; possible D gene TRBD2, 6 bases. Germline V gene sequence: CDR1 SEHNR, CDR2 FQNEAQ (reference sequence). Trimming shortened V by 4 bases and J by 2 bases, and 10 bases separated the two germline ends. The CDR3 loop spans 14 amino acids.